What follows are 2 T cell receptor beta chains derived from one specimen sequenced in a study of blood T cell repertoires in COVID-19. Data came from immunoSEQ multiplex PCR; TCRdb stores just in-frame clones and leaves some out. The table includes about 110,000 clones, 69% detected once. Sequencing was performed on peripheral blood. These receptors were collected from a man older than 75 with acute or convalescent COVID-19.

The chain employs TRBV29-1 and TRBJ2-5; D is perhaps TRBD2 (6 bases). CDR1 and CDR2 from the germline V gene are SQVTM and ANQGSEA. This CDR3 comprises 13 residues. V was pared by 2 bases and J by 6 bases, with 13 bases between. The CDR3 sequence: CSVESGVGKTQYF. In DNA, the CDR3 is TGCAGCGTTGAATCGGGAGTCGGGAAGACCCAGTACTTC.

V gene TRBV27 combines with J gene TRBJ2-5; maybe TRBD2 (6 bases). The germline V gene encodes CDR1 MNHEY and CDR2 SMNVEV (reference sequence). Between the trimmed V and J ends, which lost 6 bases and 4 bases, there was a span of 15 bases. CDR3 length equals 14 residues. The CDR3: CASSGGGESETQYF. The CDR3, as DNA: TGTGCCAGCAGCGGAGGAGGGGAGTCAGAGACCCAGTACTTC.